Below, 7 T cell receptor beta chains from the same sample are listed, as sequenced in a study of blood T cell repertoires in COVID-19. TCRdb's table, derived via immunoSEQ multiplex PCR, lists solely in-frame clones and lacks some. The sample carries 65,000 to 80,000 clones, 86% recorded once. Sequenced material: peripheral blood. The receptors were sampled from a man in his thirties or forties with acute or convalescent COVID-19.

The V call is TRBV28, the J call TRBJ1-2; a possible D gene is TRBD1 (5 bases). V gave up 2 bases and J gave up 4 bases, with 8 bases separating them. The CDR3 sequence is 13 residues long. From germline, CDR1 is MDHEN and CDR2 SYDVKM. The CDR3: CASSLSQGYGYTF. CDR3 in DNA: TGTGCCAGCAGTTTAAGCCAGGGCTATGGCTACACCTTC.

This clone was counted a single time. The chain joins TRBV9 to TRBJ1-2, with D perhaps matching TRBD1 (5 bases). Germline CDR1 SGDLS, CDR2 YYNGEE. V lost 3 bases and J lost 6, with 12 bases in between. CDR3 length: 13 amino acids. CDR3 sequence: CASSAGHEHGYTF. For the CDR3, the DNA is TGTGCCAGCAGCGCTGGACACGAACATGGCTACACCTTC.

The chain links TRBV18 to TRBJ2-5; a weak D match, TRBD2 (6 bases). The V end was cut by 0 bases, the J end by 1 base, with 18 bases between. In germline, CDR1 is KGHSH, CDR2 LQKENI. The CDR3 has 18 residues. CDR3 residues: CASSPPGSFAGFQETQYF. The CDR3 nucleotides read TGTGCCAGCTCACCACCGGGTTCTTTCGCGGGGTTCCAAGAGACCCAGTACTTC.

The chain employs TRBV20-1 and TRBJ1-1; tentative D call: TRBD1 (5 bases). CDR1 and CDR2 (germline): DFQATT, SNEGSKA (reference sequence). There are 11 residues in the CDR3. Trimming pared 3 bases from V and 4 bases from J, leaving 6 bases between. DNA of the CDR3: TGCAGTGCTAGCAGGGCCACTGAAGCTTTCTTT. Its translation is CSASRATEAFF.

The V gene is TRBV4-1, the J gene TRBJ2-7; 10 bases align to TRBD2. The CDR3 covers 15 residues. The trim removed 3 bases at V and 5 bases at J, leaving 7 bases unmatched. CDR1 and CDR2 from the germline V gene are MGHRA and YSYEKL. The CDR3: CASSHTSGEPHEQYF. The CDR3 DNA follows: TGCGCCAGCAGCCACACTAGCGGGGAGCCCCACGAGCAGTACTTC.

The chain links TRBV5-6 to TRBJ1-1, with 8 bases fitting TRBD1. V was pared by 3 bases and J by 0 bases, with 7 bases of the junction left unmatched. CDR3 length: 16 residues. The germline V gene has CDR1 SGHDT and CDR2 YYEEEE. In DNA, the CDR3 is TGTGCCAGCAGCTGGGGGACAGGTCGGATGAACACTGAAGCTTTCTTT. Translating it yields CASSWGTGRMNTEAFF.

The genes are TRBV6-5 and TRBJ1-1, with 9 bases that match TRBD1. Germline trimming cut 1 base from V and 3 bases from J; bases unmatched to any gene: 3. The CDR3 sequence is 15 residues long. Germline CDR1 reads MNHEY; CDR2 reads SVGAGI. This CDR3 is CASSYFWDRDTEAFF. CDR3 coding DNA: TGTGCCAGCAGTTACTTTTGGGACAGGGACACTGAAGCTTTCTTT.